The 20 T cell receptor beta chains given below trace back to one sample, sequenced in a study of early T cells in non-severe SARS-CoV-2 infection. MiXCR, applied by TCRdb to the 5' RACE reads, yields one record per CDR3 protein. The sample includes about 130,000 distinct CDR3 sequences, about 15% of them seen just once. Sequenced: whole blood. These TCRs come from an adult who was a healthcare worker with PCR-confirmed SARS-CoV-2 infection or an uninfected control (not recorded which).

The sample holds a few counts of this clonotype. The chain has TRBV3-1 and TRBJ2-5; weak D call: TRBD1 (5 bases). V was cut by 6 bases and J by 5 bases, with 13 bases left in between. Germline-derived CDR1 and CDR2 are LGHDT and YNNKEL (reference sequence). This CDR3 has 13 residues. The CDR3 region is CASSQLGAETQYF. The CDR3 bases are TGTGCCAGCAGTCAGTTAGGGGCCGAGACCCAGTACTTC.

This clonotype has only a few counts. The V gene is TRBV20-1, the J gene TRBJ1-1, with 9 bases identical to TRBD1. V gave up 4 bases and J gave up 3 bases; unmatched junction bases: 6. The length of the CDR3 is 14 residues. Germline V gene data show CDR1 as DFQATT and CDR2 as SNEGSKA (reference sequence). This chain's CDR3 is CSATKGQGDTEAFF. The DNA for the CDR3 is TGCAGTGCTACAAAGGGACAGGGAGACACTGAAGCTTTCTTT.

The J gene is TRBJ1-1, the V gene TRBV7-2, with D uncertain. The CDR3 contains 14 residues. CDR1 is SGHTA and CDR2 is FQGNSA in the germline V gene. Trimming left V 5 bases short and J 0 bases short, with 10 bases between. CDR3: CASSLQPMNTEAFF. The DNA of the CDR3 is TGTGCCAGCAGCCTACAGCCAATGAACACTGAAGCTTTCTTT.

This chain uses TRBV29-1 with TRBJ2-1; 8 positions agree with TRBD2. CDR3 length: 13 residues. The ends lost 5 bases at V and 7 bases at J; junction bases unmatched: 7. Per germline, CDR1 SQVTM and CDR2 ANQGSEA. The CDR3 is CSVFRGGGNEQFF. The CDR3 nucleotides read TGCAGCGTTTTTCGGGGGGGCGGTAATGAGCAGTTCTTC.

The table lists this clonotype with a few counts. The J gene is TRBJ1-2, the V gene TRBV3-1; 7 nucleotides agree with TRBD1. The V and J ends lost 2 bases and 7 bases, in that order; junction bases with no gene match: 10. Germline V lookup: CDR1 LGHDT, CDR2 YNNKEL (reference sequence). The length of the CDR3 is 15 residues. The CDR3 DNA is TGTGCCAGCAGCCAAATTGAGGGGGCGACCCGTGGCTACACCTTC. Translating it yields CASSQIEGATRGYTF.

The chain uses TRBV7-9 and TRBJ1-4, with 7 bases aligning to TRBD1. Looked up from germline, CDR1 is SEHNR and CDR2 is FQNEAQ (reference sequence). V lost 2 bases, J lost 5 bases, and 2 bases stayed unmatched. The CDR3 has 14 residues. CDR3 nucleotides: TGTGCCAGCAGCTTACGACAGGGAAATGAAAAACTGTTTTTT. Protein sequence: CASSLRQGNEKLFF.

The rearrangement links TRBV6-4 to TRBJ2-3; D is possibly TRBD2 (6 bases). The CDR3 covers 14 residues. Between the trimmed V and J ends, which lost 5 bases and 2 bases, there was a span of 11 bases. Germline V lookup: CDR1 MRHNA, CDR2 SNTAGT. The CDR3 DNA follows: TGTGCCAGCAGTCCGGAGGGGATCACAGATACGCAGTATTTT. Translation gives CASSPEGITDTQYF.

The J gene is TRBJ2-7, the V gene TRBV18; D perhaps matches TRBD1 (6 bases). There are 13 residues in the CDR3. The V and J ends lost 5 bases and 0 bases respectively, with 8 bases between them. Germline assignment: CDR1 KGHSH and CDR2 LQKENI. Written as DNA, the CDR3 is TGTGCCAGCTCAATGGGGGCCTCCTACGAGCAGTACTTC. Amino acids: CASSMGASYEQYF.

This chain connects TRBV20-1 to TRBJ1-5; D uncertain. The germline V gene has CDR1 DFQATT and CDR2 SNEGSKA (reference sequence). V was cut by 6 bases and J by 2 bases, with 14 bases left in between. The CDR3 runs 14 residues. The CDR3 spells CSAQTPEGNQPQHF. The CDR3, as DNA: TGCAGTGCCCAGACCCCTGAGGGCAATCAGCCCCAGCATTTT.

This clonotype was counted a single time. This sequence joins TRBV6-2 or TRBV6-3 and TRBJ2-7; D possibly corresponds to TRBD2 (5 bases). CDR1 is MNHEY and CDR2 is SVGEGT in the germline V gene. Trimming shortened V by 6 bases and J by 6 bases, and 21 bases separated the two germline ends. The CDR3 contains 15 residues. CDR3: CASRRSGSPFSEQYF. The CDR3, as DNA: TGTGCCAGCAGGCGTTCGGGAAGCCCTTTTAGCGAGCAGTACTTC.

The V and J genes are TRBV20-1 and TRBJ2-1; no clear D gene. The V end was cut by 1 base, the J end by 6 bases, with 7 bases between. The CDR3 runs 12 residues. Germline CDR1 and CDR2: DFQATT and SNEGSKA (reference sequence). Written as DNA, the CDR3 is TGCAGTGCTAGAGTGATTTCCAATGAGCAGTTCTTC. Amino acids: CSARVISNEQFF.

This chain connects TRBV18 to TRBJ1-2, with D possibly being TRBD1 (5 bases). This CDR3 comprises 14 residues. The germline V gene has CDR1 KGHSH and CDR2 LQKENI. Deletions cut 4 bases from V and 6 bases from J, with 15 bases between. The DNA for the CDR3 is TGTGCCAGCTCACGAGGGCAGGGAGAAAATGGCTACACCTTC. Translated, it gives CASSRGQGENGYTF. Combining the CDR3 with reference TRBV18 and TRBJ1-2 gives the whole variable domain NAGVMQNPRHLVRRRGQEARLRCSPMKGHSHVYWYRQLPEEGLKFMVYLQKENIIDESGMPKERFSAEFPKEGPSILRIQQVVRGDSAAYFCASSRGQGENGYTFGSGTRLTVV.

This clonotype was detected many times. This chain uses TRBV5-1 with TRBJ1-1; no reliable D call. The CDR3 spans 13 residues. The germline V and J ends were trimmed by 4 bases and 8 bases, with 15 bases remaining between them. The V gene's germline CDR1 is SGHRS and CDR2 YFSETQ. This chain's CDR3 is CASSPREQAEAFF. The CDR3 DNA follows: TGCGCCAGCAGCCCAAGGGAACAAGCCGAAGCTTTCTTT.

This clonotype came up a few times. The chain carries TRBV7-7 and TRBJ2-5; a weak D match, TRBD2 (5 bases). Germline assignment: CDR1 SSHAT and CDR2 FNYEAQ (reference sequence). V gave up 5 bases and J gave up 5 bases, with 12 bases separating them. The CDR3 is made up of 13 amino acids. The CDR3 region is CASSDGVGETQYF. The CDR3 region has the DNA TGTGCCAGCAGCGACGGGGTAGGGGAGACCCAGTACTTC. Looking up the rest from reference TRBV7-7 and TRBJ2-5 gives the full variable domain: GAGVSQSPRYKVTKRGQDVTLRCDPISSHATLYWYQQALGQGPEFLTYFNYEAQPDKSGLPSDRFSAERPEGSISTLTIQRTEQRDSAMYRCASSDGVGETQYFGPGTRLLVL.

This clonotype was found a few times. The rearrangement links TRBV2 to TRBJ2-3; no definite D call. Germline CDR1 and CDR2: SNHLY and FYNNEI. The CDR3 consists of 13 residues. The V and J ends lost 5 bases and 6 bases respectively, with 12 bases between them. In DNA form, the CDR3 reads TGTGCCAGCAGTCCCGGTCAGGCGGATACGCAGTATTTT. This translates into CASSPGQADTQYF.

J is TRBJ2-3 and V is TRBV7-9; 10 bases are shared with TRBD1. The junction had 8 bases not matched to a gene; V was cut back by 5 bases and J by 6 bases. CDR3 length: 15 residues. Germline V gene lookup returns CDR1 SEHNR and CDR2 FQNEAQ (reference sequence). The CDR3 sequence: CASSHSTGGEDTQYF. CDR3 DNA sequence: TGTGCCAGCAGCCACTCGACAGGGGGCGAGGATACGCAGTATTTT. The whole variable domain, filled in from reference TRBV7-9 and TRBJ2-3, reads DTGVSQNPRHKITKRGQNVTFRCDPISEHNRLYWYRQTLGQGPEFLTYFQNEAQLEKSRLLSDRFSAERPKGSFSTLEIQRTEQGDSAMYLCASSHSTGGEDTQYFGPGTRLTVL.

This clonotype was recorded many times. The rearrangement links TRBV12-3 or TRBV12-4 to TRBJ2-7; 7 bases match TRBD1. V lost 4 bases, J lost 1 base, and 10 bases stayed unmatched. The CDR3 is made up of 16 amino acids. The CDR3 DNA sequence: TGTGCCAGCAGTTCATCGGACAGGCGAGGGTCCTACGAGCAGTACTTC. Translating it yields CASSSSDRRGSYEQYF.

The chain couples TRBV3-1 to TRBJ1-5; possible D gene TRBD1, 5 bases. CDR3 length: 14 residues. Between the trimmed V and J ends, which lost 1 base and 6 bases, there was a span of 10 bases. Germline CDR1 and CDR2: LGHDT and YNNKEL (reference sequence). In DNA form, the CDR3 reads TGTGCCAGCAGCCAAGCTGGGGGGGGTCAGCCCCAGCATTTT. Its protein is CASSQAGGGQPQHF.

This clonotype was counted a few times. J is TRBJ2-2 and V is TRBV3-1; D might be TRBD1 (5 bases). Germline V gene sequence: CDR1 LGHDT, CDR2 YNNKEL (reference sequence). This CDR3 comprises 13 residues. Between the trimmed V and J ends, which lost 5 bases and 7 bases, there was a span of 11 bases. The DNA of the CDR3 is TGTGCCAGCAGCAAAGGACACCGCGGGGAGCTGTTTTTT. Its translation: CASSKGHRGELFF.

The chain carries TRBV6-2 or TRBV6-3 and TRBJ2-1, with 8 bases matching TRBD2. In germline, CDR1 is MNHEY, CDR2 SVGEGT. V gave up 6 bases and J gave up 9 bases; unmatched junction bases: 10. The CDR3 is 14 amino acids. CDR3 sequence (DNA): TGTGCCAGCAGAGTCGGCGGGGGGTTCTTTGAGCAGTTCTTC. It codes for CASRVGGGFFEQFF.